This T cell receptor beta chain appears in the sequencing data of a study of Graves' ophthalmopathy and Graves' hyperthyroidism. The study's findings and limits: Using a 13-signature model, the authors split ophthalmopathy from stable hyperthyroidism, with around 89% sensitivity and 65% to 82% specificity. Blood was where most expanded thyroid clonotypes above 0.001 frequency also turned up.

Physicians reached a diagnosis by relying on clinical symptoms, serum thyroxine, TRAb, thyroid ultrasound and orbital computed tomography. From germline, CDR1 is DFQATT and CDR2 SNEGSKA (reference sequence). V was clipped by 0 bases and J by 0 bases, with 3 bases between them. The CDR3 runs to 12 residues. There are many counts of this clonotype. Its antigen is undetermined. RNA served as the template for amplifying TCR beta CDR3 regions. The authors performed first-round RT-PCR with HTBI primers and then a second-round multiplex PCR. Each CDR3 protein is one row after TCRdb ran MiXCR on the multiplex PCR reads. The sample has 450,000 or so distinct CDR3 sequences; approximately 15% are singletons.

This TCR was recovered from a woman in her thirties with Graves' ophthalmopathy. Sequenced material: blood. V usage is TRBV20-1 and J usage is TRBJ2-7; D is unclear. CDR3 loop: CSAREDSYEQYF. DNA for the CDR3: TGCAGTGCTAGAGAAGACTCCTACGAGCAGTACTTC.